These 30 T cell receptor beta chains came from one sample sequenced in a study of cytomegalovirus exposure and HLA in healthy donors. Both 60 Vbeta primers and 13 Jbeta primers went into the PCR. The method was immunoSEQ multiplex PCR; TCRdb's version includes in-frame clones alone and lacks a portion of them. The sample yields over 150,000 clones, about three quarters seen once. Sequencing was carried out using PBMCs. The source of these receptors is a woman in her twenties or thirties in good health and CMV-seronegative.

The CDR3, as DNA: TGTGCCAGCAGCTTCCTTACCGGGGAGCTGTTTTTT. Its protein is CASSFLTGELFF. The chain uses TRBV7-2 and TRBJ2-2; D is unclear. The CDR3 loop spans 12 amino acids. V lost 3 bases, J lost 5 bases, and 4 bases lay in between. CDR1 is SGHTA, CDR2 FQGNSA, per germline.

The gene calls are TRBV5-1 and TRBJ2-1, with 10 bases aligning to TRBD2. The CDR3 totals 15 residues. The V and J ends lost 10 bases and 4 bases, in that order; junction bases with no gene match: 11. Germline CDR1 SGHRS, CDR2 YFSETQ. CDR3 loop: CASLPLAGVYNEQFF. The DNA of the CDR3 is TGCGCCTCTCTGCCCCTAGCGGGGGTTTACAATGAGCAGTTCTTC.

The chain has TRBV18 and TRBJ1-1, with D perhaps matching TRBD1 (5 bases). Trimming left V 4 bases short and J 5 bases short, with 5 bases between. CDR1 and CDR2 (germline): KGHSH, LQKENI. CDR3 length: 11 amino acids. The CDR3 reads CASSQGTEAFF. CDR3 nucleotides: TGTGCCAGCTCACAGGGGACTGAAGCTTTCTTT.

The chain employs TRBV18 and TRBJ1-6; TRBD1 agrees at 7 bases. This CDR3 spans 16 amino acids. CDR1 KGHSH and CDR2 LQKENI come from the germline V gene. Germline trimming cut 5 bases from V and 14 bases from J; bases unmatched to any gene: 18. The CDR3 DNA is TGTGCCAGCTCATCTTACAGGGGAATGGGAATTTTAGCCCTCCACTTT. Protein: CASSSYRGMGILALHF.

The genes are TRBV6-1 and TRBJ1-4, with D uncertain. Germline CDR1 MNHNS, CDR2 SASEGT. The CDR3 is 13 amino acids. With 4 bases removed from V and 7 bases from J, the gap between germline ends came to 10 bases. CDR3 DNA sequence: TGTGCCAGCAGTGTCGGGGTTCGTGAAAAACTGTTTTTT. Translation: CASSVGVREKLFF.

The gene calls are TRBV19 and TRBJ1-3; TRBD1 is a possible D gene (6 bases). This CDR3 contains 13 residues. Trimming shortened V by 7 bases and J by 2 bases, and 9 bases separated the two germline ends. Germline assignment: CDR1 LNHDA and CDR2 SQIVND (reference sequence). The CDR3 region has the DNA TGTGCCAGTAAGGACAGACCTGGAAACACCATATATTTT. It codes for CASKDRPGNTIYF.

The V call is TRBV2, the J call TRBJ2-1, with TRBD2 matching over 10 bases. Germline CDR1 is SNHLY and CDR2 is FYNNEI. After removal of 6 bases from V and 8 bases from J, the junction contained 7 bases not matched to a gene. The CDR3 length is 14 residues. DNA for the CDR3: TGTGCCAGCAGCCGACTAGCGGGTGCGTATGAGCAGTTCTTC. This codes for CASSRLAGAYEQFF.

This chain connects TRBV7-9 to TRBJ2-4; 8 bases are a match to TRBD2. Germline CDR1 and CDR2: SEHNR and FQNEAQ (reference sequence). This CDR3 spans 18 amino acids. Trimming cost V 5 bases and J 0 bases; bases outside gene matches: 12. The CDR3 DNA follows: TGTGCCAGCAGCCCCGGGGGAGCGGGGGCCTTAGCCAAAAACATTCAGTACTTC. It encodes CASSPGGAGALAKNIQYF.

Remarks on this clone: One junction end disagrees with the germline gene, perhaps due to a read error. The V and J genes are TRBV7-7 and TRBJ2-7; 12 bases are shared with TRBD1. Germline assignment: CDR1 SSHAT and CDR2 FNYEAQ (reference sequence). The CDR3 is 15 residues long. The CDR3 nucleotides are TGTGCTAGCAGCCCCAGGGGACAGGGGGCCCGAAGGCAGTACTTC. Translation: CASSPRGQGARRQYF. Full variable domain (remainder filled in from reference TRBV7-7 and TRBJ2-7): GAGVSQSPRYKVTKRGQDVTLRCDPISSHATLYWYQQALGQGPEFLTYFNYEAQPDKSGLPSDRFSAERPEGSISTLTIQRTEQRDSAMYRCASSPRGQGARRQYFGPGTRLTVT.

In DNA, the CDR3 is TGTGCCACCAGCAGAGATCCAGTGTATGAGCAGTTCTTC. Amino acids: CATSRDPVYEQFF. The chain is built from TRBV15 and TRBJ2-1, with D hard to call. There are 13 residues in the CDR3. V lost 0 bases to trimming and J lost 8 bases, with 8 bases between them. Germline loops: CDR1 LNHNV, CDR2 YYDKDF (reference sequence).

Written as DNA, the CDR3 is TGTGCCAGCAGCTTAGATTCTGGGGGCGGCAATCAGCCCCAGCATTTT. It translates to CASSLDSGGGNQPQHF. This chain links TRBV7-2 with TRBJ1-5; D may be TRBD1 (6 bases). The CDR3 is 16 amino acids. With 1 base removed from V and 2 bases from J, the gap between germline ends came to 12 bases. Germline lookup yields CDR1 SGHTA and CDR2 FQGNSA. The full variable domain, in which reference TRBV7-2 and TRBJ1-5 provide the parts outside the CDR3, is GAGVSQSPSNKVTEKGKDVELRCDPISGHTALYWYRQSLGQGLEFLIYFQGNSAPDKSGLPSDRFSAERTGGSVSTLTIQRTQQEDSAVYLCASSLDSGGGNQPQHFGDGTRLSIL.

V and J are TRBV28 and TRBJ1-1; no firm D call. This CDR3 is built from 16 residues. Between the trimmed V and J ends, which lost 7 bases and 1 base, there was a span of 19 bases. Germline V gene data show CDR1 as MDHEN and CDR2 as SYDVKM. In DNA, the CDR3 is TGTGCCAGCATTACCTGGGCGGGCGCCTCGAACACTGAAGCTTTCTTT. This codes for CASITWAGASNTEAFF. The entire variable domain, with the rest obtained from reference TRBV28 and TRBJ1-1, is as follows: DVKVTQSSRYLVKRTGEKVFLECVQDMDHENMFWYRQDPGLGLRLIYFSYDVKMKEKGDIPEGYSVSREKKERFSLILESASTNQTSMYLCASITWAGASNTEAFFGQGTRLTVV.

V and J are TRBV29-1 and TRBJ2-7; 11 nucleotides align to TRBD2. Germline V gives CDR1 SQVTM, CDR2 ANQGSEA. V gave up 6 bases and J gave up 0 bases; unmatched junction bases: 10. The CDR3 sequence is 16 residues long. The CDR3 DNA sequence: TGCAGCGTCCTGGGACTAGCGGCCGCCTCCTCCTACGAGCAGTACTTC. This codes for CSVLGLAAASSYEQYF.

This chain uses TRBV6-6 with TRBJ1-5; no clear D. Per germline, CDR1 MNHNY and CDR2 SVGAGI (reference sequence). V shed 8 bases and J shed 4 bases, with 12 bases lying between them. The CDR3 length is 13 residues. Here the CDR3 reads CASSQTLNQPQHF. The CDR3 DNA reads as TGTGCCAGCTCACAAACCCTTAATCAGCCCCAGCATTTT.

The V call is TRBV7-6, the J call TRBJ1-1; D is ambiguous. Germline lookup yields CDR1 SGHVS and CDR2 FNYEAQ. The CDR3 is 15 residues long. Trimming took off 4 bases at V and 0 bases at J, with 12 bases between the two ends. CDR3 sequence reads: CASSSPGGLNTEAFF. CDR3 coding DNA: TGTGCCAGCAGCTCCCCGGGAGGGCTGAACACTGAAGCTTTCTTT.

With respect to this clone: Within the sample, other DNA sequences also encode this same CDR3. The CDR3 bases are TGTGCCAGCAGCTTGAAACCGAGGGCAGTTAATGAAAAACTGTTTTTT. Its translation is CASSLKPRAVNEKLFF. V and J are TRBV5-4 and TRBJ1-4; D unresolved. The CDR3 has 16 residues. CDR1 is SGHNT and CDR2 is YYREEE in the germline V gene (reference sequence). Trimming cost V 1 base and J 4 bases, with 14 bases left between them.

The chain couples TRBV7-2 to TRBJ2-3; TRBD1 matches at 9 bases. V lost 1 base and J lost 5; bases outside the gene matches: 4. The CDR3 has 15 amino acids. Germline CDR1 SGHTA, CDR2 FQGNSA. CDR3 loop: CASSLGDREVDTQYF. The CDR3 region has the DNA TGTGCCAGCAGCTTAGGGGACAGGGAAGTAGATACGCAGTATTTT.

This clone was detected a few times. This rearrangement joins TRBV30 to TRBJ2-5, with D perhaps matching TRBD2 (5 bases). Germline V gene sequence: CDR1 GTSNPN, CDR2 SVGIG (reference sequence). This CDR3 region has 12 residues. V shed 2 bases and J shed 5 bases, with 9 bases lying between them. Written as DNA, the CDR3 is TGTGCCTGGAGTACGGGATCCGAGACCCAGTACTTC. Protein sequence: CAWSTGSETQYF.

The V call is TRBV11-2, the J call TRBJ2-1, with 9 bases aligning to TRBD2. V was pared by 0 bases and J by 9 bases, with 6 bases of the junction left unmatched. Germline V lookup: CDR1 SGHAT, CDR2 FQNNGV. CDR3 length: 15 amino acids. This chain's CDR3 is CASSLDAGGPIEQFF. CDR3 bases: TGTGCCAGCAGCTTAGATGCGGGAGGGCCTATTGAGCAGTTCTTC.

The genes are TRBV27 and TRBJ1-1, with D hard to call. Germline V CDR1 and CDR2: MNHEY, SMNVEV (reference sequence). This CDR3 is built from 15 residues. Trimming cost V 2 bases and J 4 bases, with 14 bases left between them. CDR3 loop: CASSLGGGAGTEAFF. The CDR3 bases are TGTGCCAGCAGTTTAGGAGGTGGCGCTGGCACTGAAGCTTTCTTT.

V gene TRBV5-1 combines with J gene TRBJ1-1; D unresolved. Trimming cost V 1 base and J 0 bases, with 7 bases left between them. Germline CDR1 and CDR2: SGHRS and YFSETQ. CDR3 length: 14 amino acids. The CDR3 sequence is CASSLSGMNTEAFF. The CDR3 bases are TGCGCCAGCAGCTTGTCAGGCATGAACACTGAAGCTTTCTTT.

This chain's CDR3 is CASLTSAQTQYF. DNA for the CDR3: TGTGCCAGCTTGACTAGCGCCCAGACCCAGTACTTC. This rearrangement joins TRBV2 to TRBJ2-5; 8 nucleotides match TRBD2. CDR3 length: 12 amino acids. Germline CDR1 reads SNHLY; CDR2 reads FYNNEI. V lost 8 bases and J lost 6; bases outside the gene matches: 5. Combining the CDR3 with reference TRBV2 and TRBJ2-5 gives the whole variable domain EPEVTQTPSHQVTQMGQEVILRCVPISNHLYFYWYRQILGQKVEFLVSFYNNEISEKSEIFDDQFSVERPDGSNFTLKIRSTKLEDSAMYFCASLTSAQTQYFGPGTRLLVL.

This clone showed up just a few times. The chain combines TRBV5-1 with TRBJ2-3; possibly TRBD2 for D (5 bases). The CDR3 totals 12 residues. The germline gives CDR1 SGHRS, CDR2 YFSETQ. With 4 bases removed from V and 7 bases from J, the gap between germline ends came to 10 bases. The CDR3 sequence: CASSPGTYTQYF. Written as DNA, the CDR3 is TGCGCCAGCAGCCCGGGAACATATACGCAGTATTTT.

There are a few counts of this clone. The chain has TRBV7-3 and TRBJ2-1; D may be TRBD2 (5 bases). V lost 0 bases and J lost 6, with 9 bases in between. CDR3 length: 14 amino acids. Germline CDR1 reads SGHTA; CDR2 reads FQGTGA. The CDR3 bases are TGTGCCAGCAGCTTAACCGGAGCGGCCAATGAGCAGTTCTTC. Translating it yields CASSLTGAANEQFF.

The J gene is TRBJ2-7, the V gene TRBV5-1; D is unresolved. The ends were cut back, 1 base at V and 5 bases at J, with 4 bases in the middle. The CDR3 is 11 residues long. Germline V gene lookup returns CDR1 SGHRS and CDR2 YFSETQ. DNA of the CDR3: TGCGCCAGCAGCTTGAATAACGAGCAGTACTTC. It is translated as CASSLNNEQYF.

V gene TRBV5-1 combines with J gene TRBJ2-7; 11 bases align to TRBD1. Germline assignment: CDR1 SGHRS and CDR2 YFSETQ. Trimming at V came to 7 bases and at J to 5 bases, leaving 8 bases not matched to a gene. CDR3 size: 14 residues. CDR3 in amino acids: CASGSGQGADEQYF. The CDR3 bases are TGCGCCAGCGGATCCGGACAGGGGGCAGACGAGCAGTACTTC.

The V gene is TRBV29-1, the J gene TRBJ2-7; TRBD2 might be the D (5 bases). The CDR3 is 11 amino acids. V shed 2 bases and J shed 12 bases, with 14 bases lying between them. The germline V gene encodes CDR1 SQVTM and CDR2 ANQGSEA. The CDR3, as DNA: TGCAGCGTTGAATCGGGCCGAGGGCGGTACTTC. Residues: CSVESGRGRYF.

The V gene is TRBV7-9, the J gene TRBJ2-7; TRBD1 aligns across 9 bases. CDR1 is SEHNR, CDR2 FQNEAQ, per germline (reference sequence). V shed 5 bases and J 5 bases; nucleotides not matched to a gene: 7. This CDR3 contains 14 residues. CDR3 DNA: TGTGCCAGCAGCCTGGGGACAGGGACGGACGAGCAGTACTTC. This sequence encodes CASSLGTGTDEQYF.

The chain is built from TRBV10-3 and TRBJ2-5; tentative D call: TRBD2 (5 bases). The V and J ends lost 4 bases and 5 bases respectively, with 11 bases between them. CDR1 is ENHRY, CDR2 SYGVKD, per germline. CDR3 length: 13 residues. CDR3 sequence: CAISAEVEETQYF. The DNA for the CDR3 is TGTGCCATCAGTGCGGAGGTAGAGGAGACCCAGTACTTC.

This sequence joins TRBV4-3 and TRBJ1-1; D not certain. Per the germline V gene, CDR1 is LGHNA and CDR2 is YSLEER. The ends were cut back, 0 bases at V and 1 base at J, with 9 bases in the middle. This CDR3 is built from 15 residues. For the CDR3, the DNA is TGCGCCAGCAGCCAAGACCCACTACGGAACACTGAAGCTTTCTTT. Amino acids: CASSQDPLRNTEAFF.